This TCR beta chain was documented in a study of blood T cell repertoires in COVID-19. In the authors' workflow: Amplification of reference gene primers provided the estimated nucleated cell counts. Clones were sequenced by immunoSEQ multiplex PCR, and TCRdb holds only the in-frame ones, with some missing. For V, J and clone size, that table is used; D and trimming come from the DNA. The sample holds about 360,000 clones, over 75% seen once. In this sample, this clone turned up once. Sequenced: PBMCs or T cells enriched from blood (not recorded which). The TCR was taken from a man aged 35-49 years in a cohort exposed to, infected with or recovered from COVID-19 (not recorded which).

The DNA for the CDR3 is TGTGCCAGTAGTATGGGGGCCCGGCAAGAGACCCAGTACTTC. Protein product: CASSMGARQETQYF. The rearrangement links TRBV19 to TRBJ2-5, with D tentatively TRBD1 (6 bases). Trimming shortened V by 3 bases and J by 2 bases, and 10 bases separated the two germline ends. CDR1 is LNHDA, CDR2 SQIVND, per germline (reference sequence). This CDR3 is 14 amino acids long.